This passage covers 18 T cell receptor beta chains from one sample sequenced in a study of T cell responses to AZD1222 COVID-19 vaccine. Libraries were prepared by immunoSEQ multiplex PCR; TCRdb keeps only in-frame clonotypes and omits some of them. This table has about 190,000 clones, approximately 94% appearing once. This specimen was peripheral blood, taken on day 0 of AZD1222 vaccination. Every receptor here comes from an adult in good health.

The chain has TRBV6-5 and TRBJ2-3, with D perhaps being TRBD1 or TRBD2 (5 bases each). Trimming took off 0 bases at V and 0 bases at J, with 10 bases between the two ends. CDR3 length: 16 residues. Germline assignment: CDR1 MNHEY and CDR2 SVGAGI. The CDR3, as DNA: TGTGCCAGCAGTTACTCCGGGGACCCAAGCACAGATACGCAGTATTTT. Its protein is CASSYSGDPSTDTQYF.

The chain joins TRBV7-3 to TRBJ2-1, with D perhaps assigned TRBD1 or TRBD2 (5 bases each). CDR3 size: 13 residues. CDR1 and CDR2 (germline): SGHTA, FQGTGA. Trimming cost V 7 bases and J 15 bases, with 22 bases left between them. CDR3 coding DNA: TGTGCCAGCACCAAGGGTCCCGGGACCCCGATGTTCTTC. It specifies CASTKGPGTPMFF. Looking up the rest from reference TRBV7-3 and TRBJ2-1 gives the full variable domain: GAGVSQTPSNKVTEKGKYVELRCDPISGHTALYWYRQSLGQGPEFLIYFQGTGAADDSGLPNDRFFAVRPEGSVSTLKIQRTERGDSAVYLCASTKGPGTPMFFGPGTRLTVL.

This chain links TRBV5-6 with TRBJ2-4; 9 positions match TRBD2. Germline V lookup: CDR1 SGHDT, CDR2 YYEEEE. The CDR3 spans 16 residues. V lost 0 bases to trimming and J lost 4 bases; unmatched junction nucleotides: 5. The CDR3 reads CASSLVAGGTKNIQYF. DNA of the CDR3: TGTGCCAGCAGCTTGGTCGCGGGGGGGACTAAAAACATTCAGTACTTC.

The chain combines TRBV19 with TRBJ2-1, with 9 bases matching TRBD2. There are 16 residues in the CDR3. In germline, CDR1 is LNHDA, CDR2 SQIVND (reference sequence). After removal of 3 bases from V and 5 bases from J, the junction contained 8 bases not matched to a gene. CDR3 DNA: TGTGCCAGTAGTATCCCGACTAGCGGAAAAGACAATGAGCAGTTCTTC. Its protein product is CASSIPTSGKDNEQFF.

The chain recombines TRBV9 with TRBJ2-2; 12 nucleotides agree with TRBD2. This CDR3 is 17 amino acids long. CDR1 and CDR2 from the germline V gene are SGDLS and YYNGEE. The trim removed 0 bases at V and 7 bases at J, leaving 7 bases unmatched. The CDR3 loop reads CASSVATSGRRFGELFF. The CDR3, as DNA: TGTGCCAGCAGCGTAGCTACTAGCGGGAGGCGGTTCGGGGAGCTGTTTTTT.

This clone showed up just once. V gene TRBV7-2 combines with J gene TRBJ2-1; D remains ambiguous. CDR1 and CDR2 (germline): SGHTA, FQGNSA. V was pared by 5 bases and J by 5 bases, with 13 bases between. This CDR3 comprises 14 residues. The CDR3 region has the DNA TGTGCCAGCAGCCGCAGGAGCGCAGACAATGAGCAGTTCTTC. This gives the protein CASSRRSADNEQFF.

The CDR3 sequence: CASNRDGNEQYF. Written as DNA, the CDR3 is TGTGCCAGCAACCGGGACGGTAACGAGCAGTACTTC. The chain links TRBV11-2 to TRBJ2-7, with D perhaps given as TRBD1 or TRBD2 (5 bases each). CDR3 length equals 12 residues. The V end was cut by 7 bases, the J end by 5 bases, with 12 bases between. Per germline, CDR1 SGHAT and CDR2 FQNNGV.

The chain employs TRBV9 and TRBJ1-3; D remains ambiguous. The CDR3 consists of 15 residues. Germline assignment: CDR1 SGDLS and CDR2 YYNGEE. V gave up 0 bases and J gave up 1 base, with 8 bases separating them. CDR3 DNA sequence: TGTGCCAGCAGCGTAGGGACCGCGTCTGGAAACACCATATATTTT. As protein: CASSVGTASGNTIYF.

This clone was found once. Other DNA sequences within the sample encode an identical CDR3. V usage is TRBV7-2 and J usage is TRBJ1-2; D not certain. V lost 4 bases, J lost 1 base, and 7 bases lay in between. This CDR3 spans 13 amino acids. The germline V gene has CDR1 SGHTA and CDR2 FQGNSA. The CDR3 spells CASSSQINYGYTF. In nucleotides, the CDR3 is TGTGCCAGCAGCTCCCAGATTAACTATGGCTACACCTTC.

The V gene is TRBV29-1, the J gene TRBJ1-1; D is unclear. Trimming shortened V by 2 bases and J by 5 bases, and 9 bases separated the two germline ends. The CDR3 runs 12 residues. Germline CDR1 is SQVTM and CDR2 is ANQGSEA. For the CDR3, the DNA is TGCAGCGTTGAAAAAGGGTTGACTGAAGCTTTCTTT. Encoded protein: CSVEKGLTEAFF.

V usage is TRBV6-6 and J usage is TRBJ1-3, with D possibly matching TRBD1 (5 bases). The ends were cut back, 6 bases at V and 4 bases at J, with 19 bases in the middle. Germline V CDR1 and CDR2: MNHNY, SVGAGI (reference sequence). The CDR3 consists of 16 residues. The CDR3 reads CASSLMGRIAGNTIYF. In nucleotides, the CDR3 is TGTGCCAGCAGCTTGATGGGACGGATTGCCGGAAACACCATATATTTT.

The rearrangement joins TRBV13 to TRBJ1-1; a possible D gene is TRBD1 (6 bases). CDR3 length equals 15 residues. V lost 5 bases and J 0 bases, leaving 13 bases between the germline ends. Germline-derived CDR1 and CDR2 are PRHDT and FYEKMQ (reference sequence). Here the CDR3 DNA reads TGTGCCAGCAGCCCGGAGACAGGCATGAACACTGAAGCTTTCTTT. Amino acids: CASSPETGMNTEAFF.

The gene calls are TRBV27 and TRBJ2-7, with 7 positions matching TRBD2. The CDR3 length is 16 residues. Trimming took 3 bases from V and 0 from J; bases not matched to a gene: 8. Germline V CDR1 and CDR2: MNHEY, SMNVEV (reference sequence). CDR3 residues: CASSLTLGLSSYEQYF. DNA for the CDR3: TGTGCCAGCAGTTTGACGCTGGGACTAAGCTCCTACGAGCAGTACTTC.

This chain links TRBV2 with TRBJ1-2; a possible D gene is TRBD1 (6 bases). Germline lookup yields CDR1 SNHLY and CDR2 FYNNEI. CDR3 length equals 14 residues. The V gene lost 3 bases and the J gene lost 1 base, with 9 bases spanning the gap. Written as DNA, the CDR3 is TGTGCCAGCAGTGATGGGGGACATAACTATGGCTACACCTTC. Protein: CASSDGGHNYGYTF.

The chain couples TRBV9 to TRBJ1-2, with TRBD1 identical over 9 bases. The CDR3 runs 14 residues. Germline-derived CDR1 and CDR2 are SGDLS and YYNGEE. Trimming cost V 4 bases and J 6 bases; bases outside gene matches: 7. The DNA for the CDR3 is TGTGCCAGCAGCCCACAGGGGGCGAGTAATGGCTACACCTTC. It yields the protein CASSPQGASNGYTF.

The J gene is TRBJ2-7, the V gene TRBV5-1; TRBD1 matches at 9 bases. The CDR3 covers 15 residues. The germline V gene encodes CDR1 SGHRS and CDR2 YFSETQ. The V gene end was trimmed by 6 bases and the J gene end by 1 base; junction bases not matched to a gene: 8. The CDR3 is CASTLGTGISYEQYF. The CDR3 DNA follows: TGCGCCAGCACCCTTGGGACAGGGATTTCCTACGAGCAGTACTTC.

This clone was counted once. This sequence joins TRBV5-4 and TRBJ2-1; the D gene is possibly TRBD2 (5 bases). Trimming removed 4 bases from V and 6 bases from J, with 17 bases in between. Germline V CDR1 and CDR2: SGHNT, YYREEE (reference sequence). The CDR3 totals 15 residues. CDR3: CASSRTGNEVNEQFF. Written as DNA, the CDR3 is TGTGCCAGCAGCAGGACGGGAAATGAGGTCAATGAGCAGTTCTTC.

The V call is TRBV5-1, the J call TRBJ1-3, with D uncertain. The V end was cut by 0 bases, the J end by 4 bases, with 8 bases between. The CDR3 sequence is 14 residues long. From germline, CDR1 is SGHRS and CDR2 YFSETQ. CDR3 protein: CASSLGGNGNTIYF. In DNA, the CDR3 is TGCGCCAGCAGCTTGGGCGGGAACGGAAACACCATATATTTT.